Described below is a single T cell receptor (beta chain) sequence and its context. These data are taken from a study of blood T cell repertoires in COVID-19. The CDR3 loop spans 12 amino acids. Germline CDR1 SGDLS, CDR2 YYNGEE. Individuals aged about 18 to 89 years were recruited from fewer than 30 US areas. A case of COVID-19 had been met by exposed participants within 2 weeks before study entry. Some clones are missing from TCRdb's copy, which holds only in-frame ones; the method was immunoSEQ multiplex PCR. This table holds about 200,000 clones, 70% to 90% found once. The chain couples TRBV9 to TRBJ2-1; 11 bases match TRBD2. This TCR was sampled from a woman aged 25 to 39 who had been exposed to COVID-19. Sequenced sample: PBMCs or T cells enriched from blood (not recorded which). The CDR3 sequence: CASGGADNEQFF. The CDR3 region has the DNA TGTGCTAGCGGGGGGGCGGACAATGAGCAGTTCTTC.